This T cell receptor beta chain is from a study of blood T cell repertoires in COVID-19 (dated by TCRdb to about 2020). About the investigation overall: Collaborator samples came from the United States, Italy and Spain and covered acute and convalescent phases of COVID-19. The material from the prospective study consisted of cDNA or gDNA derived from T cells, B-cell-depleted T cells, or PBMCs. The dataset comprised deeply sampled blood TCRbeta repertoires from subjects exposed to, actively infected with, or recovered from COVID-19. The repertoires were made available in a free public database intended to serve as a resource for research on the immune response to SARS-CoV-2. The samples were drawn from two sources: the first 160 participants of the ongoing ImmuneRACE study, and fewer than 1,500 subjects contributed by 6 global collaborators. A de-identified subject ID, COVID-19 status, age in years and sex were almost always included in the sample metadata. Where available, HLA class I and class II types were taken from metadata supplied by the sample provider and were not determined by assay-based typing.

The CDR3 runs 13 amino acids, cysteine and phenylalanine included. Of the read, only the CDR3 DNA is kept; its 39 bases are in frame from base 1. The trim is 6 bases for V and 4 bases for J, with a gap of 12 bases between the germline ends. Results and caveats for the whole study, not just this receptor: The amount of clinical and demographic metadata varied by source and participant and was provided uncurated.

This clone was seen just once. Its antigen is currently not known. Per-nucleotide qualities are absent, and no much larger clonotype sits a single base away. One collaborating source in Seattle enrolled patients during active infection and followed them longitudinally through the course of disease. Each collaborating institution followed its own protocols to collect whole blood in K2EDTA tubes. For TCRbeta analysis, collaborators shipped samples in one of three forms: frozen whole blood, isolated PBMCs, or DNA extracted from either of those sample types. The immunoSEQ Assay, a bias-controlled multiplex PCR, was used to amplify TCRbeta CDR3 regions from genomic DNA. For the original study's pipeline: Nucleated cell counts per sample were estimated from amplification of reference gene primers within the assay. Sequence reads were collapsed and filtered to measure the absolute abundance of every unique TCRbeta CDR3 rearrangement. For each sample, productive Simpson clonality was calculated as the square root of Simpson's diversity index over productive rearrangements. Imported from immuneACCESS, the table was reduced by TCRdb to in-frame sequences with V and J called. These copies leave out some clones; in studies compared against another copy, an unresolved V gene accounts for under half, and the cause of the remainder is not known. The V and J calls and clone size are taken from that table; D and trimming were inferred from the DNA. The sample records tens of thousands of clones, just over 85% of which are singletons. Approximately 45% of the sample is in the top ten clones.

This sequence originates from a woman aged 55-69 years with COVID-19, enrolled during active disease. Material: peripheral blood. The rearranged segments are TRBV12-3 or TRBV12-4 and TRBJ1-2; matching of 5 bases hints at TRBD1 as the D gene. The CDR3 loop reads CASSPTGVYGYTF. DNA sequence: TGTGCCAGCAGCCCTACAGGCGTCTATGGCTACACCTTC.